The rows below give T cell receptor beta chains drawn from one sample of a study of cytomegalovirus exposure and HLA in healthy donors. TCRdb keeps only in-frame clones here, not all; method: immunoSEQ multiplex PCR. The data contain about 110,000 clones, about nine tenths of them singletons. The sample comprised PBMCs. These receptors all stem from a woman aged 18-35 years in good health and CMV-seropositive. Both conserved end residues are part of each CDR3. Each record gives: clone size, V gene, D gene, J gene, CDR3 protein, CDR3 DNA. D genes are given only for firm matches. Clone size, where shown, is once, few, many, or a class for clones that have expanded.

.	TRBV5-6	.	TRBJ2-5	CASSLANRWETQYF	TGTGCCAGCAGCTTGGCTAACAGGTGGGAGACCCAGTACTTC
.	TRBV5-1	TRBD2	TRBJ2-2	CASSPVGGGPSGELFF	TGCGCCAGCAGCCCCGTAGGCGGGGGACCCTCCGGGGAGCTGTTTTTT
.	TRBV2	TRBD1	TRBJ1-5	CASSEGITGDQPQHF	TGTGCCAGCAGTGAGGGGATTACAGGGGATCAGCCCCAGCATTTT
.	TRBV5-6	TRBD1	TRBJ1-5	CASSSGQGPSNQPQHF	TGTGCCAGCAGCTCAGGACAGGGACCTAGCAATCAGCCCCAGCATTTT
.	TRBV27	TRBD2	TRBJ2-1	CASSPGGGYNEQFF	TGTGCCAGCAGTCCCGGGGGGGGCTACAATGAGCAGTTCTTC
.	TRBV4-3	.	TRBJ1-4	CASSQAPQATNEKLFF	TGCGCCAGCAGCCAAGCTCCACAGGCAACTAATGAAAAACTGTTTTTT
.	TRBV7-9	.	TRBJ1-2	CASSPGTYGYTF	TGTGCCAGCAGCCCAGGGACTTATGGCTACACCTTC
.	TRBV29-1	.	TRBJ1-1	CSVGRNTEAFF	TGCAGCGTGGGCAGGAACACTGAAGCTTTCTTT
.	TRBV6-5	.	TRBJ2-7	CASSWDISSYEQYF	TGTGCCAGCAGCTGGGACATTAGCTCCTACGAGCAGTACTTC
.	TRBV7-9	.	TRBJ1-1	CASSPGPEAFF	TGTGCCAGCAGCCCAGGGCCAGAAGCTTTCTTT
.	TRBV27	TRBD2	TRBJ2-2	CASSLLSGTSGGPTNTGELFF	TGTGCCAGCAGTCTCTTGTCCGGGACTAGCGGGGGGCCTACGAACACCGGGGAGCTGTTTTTT
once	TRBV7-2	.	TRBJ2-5	CASSLLGGGPARGKTQYF	TGTGCCAGCAGCTTATTAGGAGGTGGGCCAGCCCGGGGGAAGACCCAGTACTTC
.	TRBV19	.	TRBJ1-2	CASSPLETGFRGYTF	TGTGCCAGTAGTCCTTTGGAGACAGGCTTCCGTGGCTACACCTTC
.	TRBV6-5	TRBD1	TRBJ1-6	CASRDRDNSPLHF	TGTGCCAGCAGGGACAGGGATAATTCACCCCTCCACTTT
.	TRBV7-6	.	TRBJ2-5	CASSPKAGIGETQYF	TGTGCCAGCAGCCCAAAGGCAGGGATCGGAGAGACCCAGTACTTC
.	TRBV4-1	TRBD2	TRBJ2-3	CASSPPGLAGTDTQYF	TGCGCCAGCAGCCCGCCGGGACTAGCGGGCACAGATACGCAGTATTTT
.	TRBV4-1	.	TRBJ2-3	CASSHPKGGSTDTQYF	TGCGCCAGCAGCCACCCAAAGGGGGGGAGCACAGATACGCAGTATTTT
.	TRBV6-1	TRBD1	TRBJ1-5	CASSVWTGLSNQPQHF	TGTGCCAGCAGTGTATGGACAGGGTTGAGCAATCAGCCCCAGCATTTT
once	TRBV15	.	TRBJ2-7	CATSMIRTLEQYF	TGTGCCACCAGCATGATCAGGACACTCGAGCAGTACTTC
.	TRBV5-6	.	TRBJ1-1	CASSSADEAFF	TGTGCCAGCAGCTCGGCGGATGAAGCTTTCTTT
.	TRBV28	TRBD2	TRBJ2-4	CASSLVPAGGPKNIQYF	TGTGCCAGCAGTTTAGTCCCTGCGGGGGGGCCCAAAAACATTCAGTACTTC
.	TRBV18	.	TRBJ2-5	CASSPRDSQETQYF	TGTGCCAGCTCACCGAGAGACAGCCAAGAGACCCAGTACTTC
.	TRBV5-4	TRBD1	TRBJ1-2	CASSLEGAGNYGYTF	TGTGCCAGCAGCTTGGAGGGGGCGGGGAACTATGGCTACACCTTC
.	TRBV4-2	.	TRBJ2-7	CASSQEAYSYEQYF	TGTGCCAGCAGCCAAGAAGCCTACTCCTACGAGCAGTACTTC
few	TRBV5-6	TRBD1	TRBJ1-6	CAIEGQKHNSPLHF	TGTGCCATCGAGGGACAGAAGCATAATTCACCCCTCCACTTT
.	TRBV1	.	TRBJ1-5	CTSSRGQGNQPQHF	TGCACCAGCAGCCGTGGACAGGGAAATCAGCCCCAGCATTTT
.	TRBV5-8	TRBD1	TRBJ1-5	CASSLTWGQGGNQPQHF	TGTGCCAGCAGCTTGACCTGGGGACAGGGAGGCAATCAGCCCCAGCATTTT
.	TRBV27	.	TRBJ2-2	CASSPRTATGELFF	TGTGCCAGCAGTCCCCGGACAGCCACCGGGGAGCTGTTTTTT
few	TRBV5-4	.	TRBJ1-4	CASSLPDSEKLFF	TGTGCCAGCAGCTTGCCCGACAGTGAAAAACTGTTTTTT
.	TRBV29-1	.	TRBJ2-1	CSGLSPDNEQFF	TGCAGCGGCTTAAGCCCGGACAATGAGCAGTTCTTC
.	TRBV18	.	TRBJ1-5	CASSPRRGAIGNQPQHF	TGTGCCAGCTCACCACGTCGGGGGGCCATTGGCAATCAGCCCCAGCATTTT
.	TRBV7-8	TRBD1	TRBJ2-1	CASSLAATGGFKGEQFF	TGTGCCAGCAGCTTAGCCGCGACAGGGGGGTTTAAAGGTGAGCAGTTCTTC
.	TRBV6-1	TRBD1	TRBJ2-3	CASRRTGSGRDTQYF	TGTGCCAGCAGGAGGACAGGGAGTGGGAGAGATACGCAGTATTTT
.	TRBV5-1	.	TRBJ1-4	CASSLVFRGGNEKLFF	TGCGCCAGCAGCTTGGTTTTCAGGGGCGGGAATGAAAAACTGTTTTTT
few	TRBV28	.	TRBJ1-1	CASRYNLNTEAFF	TGTGCCAGCAGATATAATTTAAACACTGAAGCTTTCTTT
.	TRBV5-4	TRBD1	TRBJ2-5	CASSSGQGESETQYF	TGTGCCAGCAGCTCCGGACAGGGGGAATCAGAGACCCAGTACTTC
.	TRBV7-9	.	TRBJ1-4	CASSRRSGSWEEKLFF	TGTGCCAGCAGCCGCCGATCCGGGTCCTGGGAGGAAAAACTGTTTTTT
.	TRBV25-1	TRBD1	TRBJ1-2	CASSESGTGGLSNYGYTF	TGTGCCAGCAGTGAATCCGGTACAGGGGGGCTCTCGAACTATGGCTACACCTTC
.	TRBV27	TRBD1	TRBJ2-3	CASTWDRGGDTQYF	TGTGCCAGCACCTGGGACAGGGGTGGAGATACGCAGTATTTT
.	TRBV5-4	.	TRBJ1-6	CASKEGRNSPLHF	TGTGCCAGCAAGGAGGGGAGAAATTCACCCCTCCACTTT
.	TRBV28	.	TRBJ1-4	CASSWTATNEKLFF	TGTGCCAGCAGTTGGACAGCAACTAATGAAAAACTGTTTTTT
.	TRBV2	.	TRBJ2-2	CASSESEGGELFF	TGTGCCAGCAGTGAGTCAGAGGGCGGGGAGCTGTTTTTT